This T cell receptor beta chain was recorded in a study of T-cell reconstitution after alpha-beta-depleted transplantation in children (TCRdb year 2016). With regard to the full study: Using TCR repertoire profiling, the study quantitatively followed how T-cell immune reconstitution unfolded in children after TCRalphabeta/CD19-depleted allogeneic hematopoietic cell transplantation. What the authors observed across the whole study: Apparently early alphabetaT-cell count recovery about two months after transplant reportedly relied on only several hundred rapidly expanded clones derived from non-depleted graft cells. In some patients, high TCRbeta diversity at day 60 was attributed to recipient T cells and intrathymic progenitors that had survived conditioning. Hyperexpanded clone frequencies declined over subsequent months; after one year, T-cell counts and TCRbeta diversity were mostly attributed to newly produced T cells.

Reading the label with the study, this specimen's treatment or condition is: allogeneic hematopoietic cell transplantation with graft depleted of TCRalphabeta T cells and CD19 B cells. The children who served as transplant recipients had been given grafts of TCRalphabeta/CD19-depleted allogeneic hematopoietic cells. From a lookup of the germline V gene, CDR1 and CDR2 are SGHVS and FNYEAQ. Trimming removed 3 bases from V and 7 bases from J, leaving 12 bases between the germline ends. Including cysteine and phenylalanine, the CDR3 has 14 amino acids. Only CDR3 DNA is held: 42 bases, read in frame from base 1. As for this clonotype: Its antigen remains unidentified. Base quality data are lacking; no much larger clone is found one base away.

The library was generated by PCR. Sequencing was performed on an Illumina HiSeq 2500. Molecular barcoding was employed in the preparation of TCR libraries, with unique molecular identifiers being used to normalize TCRbeta repertoire quantification. In TCRdb, the public reads were trimmed at Q25 with fastp and aligned with MiXCR, with productive beta chains retained. Identical CDR3 protein sequences are pooled into one entry, listed with their most common genes and DNA. This sample gives around 500,000 distinct CDR3 sequences in total; 20% to 25% of them show up just once. The ten largest clones represent 11% to 15% of the sample.

The source material was PBMCs, mostly from graft donor cells, sampled 360 days after TCRalphabeta/CD19-depleted stem cell transplant. This clonotype originated in a boy under three years old who had a stem cell transplant for acute myeloid leukemia, so the T cells may come from the graft donor. The receptor chain draws on TRBV7-6 and TRBJ2-2, with the D gene call left open. The CDR3 loop reads CASSFVFGSGELFF. The nucleotides read TGTGCCAGCAGCTTTGTTTTTGGTAGCGGGGAGCTGTTTTTT.